Each of the 2 T cell receptor beta chains below was sequenced from the same sample in a study of control samples from healthy donors and cancer patients. Sequenced by immunoSEQ multiplex PCR; TCRdb stores in-frame clones only, minus some. Of around 140,000 clones in the sample, about 91% are singletons; the top ten hold 3.2%. The sample consisted of blood. These receptors were obtained from a man aged 25 to 40 in good health.

The chain combines TRBV6-5 with TRBJ1-3; no definite D call. Trimming pared 7 bases from V and 1 base from J, leaving 11 bases between. CDR1 and CDR2 from the germline V gene are MNHEY and SVGAGI. The CDR3 sequence is 14 residues long. CDR3 coding DNA: TGTGCCAGCAAAAGTGGGCCTTCTGGAAACACCATATATTTT. Translating gives CASKSGPSGNTIYF.

The chain is built from TRBV5-6 and TRBJ2-1; the D gene is possibly TRBD2 (5 bases). The germline CDR1 and CDR2 sequences are SGHDT and YYEEEE. The CDR3 extends over 13 amino acids. V was trimmed by 4 bases and J by 8 bases, leaving 13 bases between them. The CDR3, as DNA: TGTGCCAGCAGCCCACTAATTAGCGATGAGCAGTTCTTC. This translates into CASSPLISDEQFF.